These 29 T cell receptor beta chains share one sample of origin, sequenced in a study of T cell responses to AZD1222 COVID-19 vaccine. Clones were sequenced by immunoSEQ multiplex PCR, and TCRdb holds only the in-frame ones, with some missing. This sample carries some 120,000 clones, 80% to 90% of them seen once, and the ten largest clones take over 8.5%. The source material was peripheral blood, sampled on day 0 of MenACWY control vaccination. Receptors originate from an adult in good health.

The chain uses TRBV10-2 and TRBJ2-7; TRBD2 agrees at 8 bases. The ends lost 6 bases at V and 7 bases at J; junction bases unmatched: 8. The CDR3 runs 13 residues. The germline CDR1 and CDR2 sequences are WSHSY and SAAADI. CDR3 in DNA: TGCGCCAGCAGGGCAGCGGGAGCATGGGAGCAGTACTTC. Translated, it gives CASRAAGAWEQYF.

The chain uses TRBV6-2 or TRBV6-3 and TRBJ1-5; no firm D call. This CDR3 is 13 amino acids long. Trimming took 4 bases from V and 9 from J, leaving 13 bases between them. Germline assignment: CDR1 MNHEY and CDR2 SVGEGT. The CDR3 here is CASSWRSTAPQHF. The CDR3 nucleotides are TGTGCCAGCAGTTGGCGCAGTACAGCGCCCCAGCATTTT.

V is TRBV28 and J is TRBJ2-5; 10 nucleotides align to TRBD1. Unmatched junction bases numbered 1, after V lost 5 bases and J lost 1 base. The CDR3 extends over 14 amino acids. Germline values: CDR1 MDHEN, CDR2 SYDVKM. The CDR3 loop is CASSDRGRQETQYF. The CDR3 DNA reads as TGTGCCAGCAGTGACAGGGGGCGCCAAGAGACCCAGTACTTC.

The chain is built from TRBV3-1 (or the pseudogene TRBV3-2) and TRBJ2-7, with 7 bases lining up with TRBD2. Germline V gene lookup returns CDR1 LGHDT and CDR2 YNNKEL (reference sequence). V was clipped by 4 bases and J by 3 bases; unmatched bases: 12. The CDR3 is made up of 16 amino acids. The CDR3 protein is CASSPRQTRGGYEQYF. CDR3 bases: TGTGCCAGCAGCCCTCGGCAGACCCGCGGGGGCTACGAGCAGTACTTC.

This chain joins TRBV30 and TRBJ2-1; D might be TRBD2 (5 bases). CDR1 is GTSNPN and CDR2 is SVGIG in the germline V gene (reference sequence). The CDR3 consists of 11 residues. Between the trimmed V and J ends, which lost 0 bases and 8 bases, there was a span of 5 bases. The CDR3 nucleotides read TGTGCCTGGAGTGTGAGGGATGAGCAGTTCTTC. Translating gives CAWSVRDEQFF.

This chain's CDR3 is CASSELGLGPYEQYF. The CDR3 region has the DNA TGTGCCAGCAGTGAGCTGGGACTAGGACCCTACGAGCAGTACTTC. V usage is TRBV6-1 and J usage is TRBJ2-7, with 8 nucleotides matching TRBD2. After removal of 3 bases from V and 2 bases from J, the junction contained 6 bases not matched to a gene. CDR1 is MNHNS, CDR2 SASEGT, per germline. The CDR3 runs to 15 residues.

The genes are TRBV3-1 (or the pseudogene TRBV3-2) and TRBJ2-7; D possibly corresponds to TRBD1 (5 bases). V gave up 0 bases and J gave up 2 bases, with 17 bases separating them. The CDR3 totals 17 residues. The germline V gene encodes CDR1 LGHDT and CDR2 YNNKEL (reference sequence). For the CDR3, the DNA is TGTGCCAGCAGCCAAGATGTCTGCCTTCCGGACACCTACGAGCAGTACTTC. Its translation: CASSQDVCLPDTYEQYF.

The chain recombines TRBV7-9 with TRBJ1-4; no clear D. The length of the CDR3 is 18 residues. The germline V and J ends were trimmed by 5 bases and 2 bases, with 21 bases remaining between them. Germline assignment: CDR1 SEHNR and CDR2 FQNEAQ (reference sequence). The CDR3 nucleotides are TGTGCCAGCAGCCCCCCTAGTGGGTTTTTTACGACTAATGAAAAACTGTTTTTT. It yields the protein CASSPPSGFFTTNEKLFF.

This rearrangement joins TRBV7-2 to TRBJ2-7, with D unresolved. V lost 1 base, J lost 3 bases, and 16 bases lay in between. The CDR3 is 16 amino acids. Per germline, CDR1 SGHTA and CDR2 FQGNSA. The CDR3 bases are TGTGCCAGCAGCTTAGAGGCTATATACGAGTTCTACGAGCAGTACTTC. Translating it yields CASSLEAIYEFYEQYF.

V and J are TRBV11-2 and TRBJ2-1; no definite D call. The V end lost 1 base, the J end lost 9 bases, and 16 bases lay between the germline ends. Germline V gene lookup returns CDR1 SGHAT and CDR2 FQNNGV. This CDR3 contains 15 residues. The CDR3 reads CASSLVNSKGREQFF. Written as DNA, the CDR3 is TGTGCCAGCAGCTTAGTTAATAGCAAGGGCCGTGAGCAGTTCTTC.

This chain joins TRBV2 and TRBJ1-5; D is possibly TRBD1 (6 bases). The V gene's germline CDR1 is SNHLY and CDR2 FYNNEI. The CDR3 loop spans 13 amino acids. Trimming pared 6 bases from V and 0 bases from J, leaving 6 bases between. The CDR3 region is CASRQGSNQPQHF. As DNA, the CDR3 is TGTGCCAGCAGACAGGGTAGCAATCAGCCCCAGCATTTT.

This chain links TRBV6-5 with TRBJ2-7; 11 nucleotides match TRBD2. This CDR3 comprises 14 residues. Germline CDR1 and CDR2: MNHEY and SVGAGI. Unmatched junction bases numbered 4, after V lost 6 bases and J lost 3 bases. The CDR3 is CASSPGLADYEQYF. DNA for the CDR3: TGTGCCAGCAGCCCGGGACTAGCGGACTACGAGCAGTACTTC.

This clone was detected only once. CDR3 coding DNA: TGCGCCAGCAGCTCGGGGACAGGGAACACAGATACGCAGTATTTT. Protein sequence: CASSSGTGNTDTQYF. The J gene is TRBJ2-3, the V gene TRBV5-1; 9 bases are shared with TRBD1. From germline, CDR1 is SGHRS and CDR2 YFSETQ. The length of the CDR3 is 15 residues. Trimming cost V 3 bases and J 2 bases; bases outside gene matches: 4.

The chain carries TRBV4-2 and TRBJ2-4; 10 positions agree with TRBD2. This CDR3 is 16 amino acids long. J gave up 0 bases and V 5 bases, and 4 bases lay outside the gene matches. The V gene's germline CDR1 is LGHNA and CDR2 YNFKEQ. The CDR3 sequence: CASSGAGGLAKNIQYF. CDR3 DNA: TGTGCCAGCAGCGGAGCGGGAGGGTTAGCCAAAAACATTCAGTACTTC.

The chain has TRBV15 and TRBJ1-5, with TRBD1 as a possible D gene (5 bases). Germline V gene data show CDR1 as LNHNV and CDR2 as YYDKDF (reference sequence). The CDR3 is 14 residues long. V was cut by 0 bases and J by 15 bases, with 18 bases left in between. CDR3 sequence reads: CATSRDQDGTAPHF. In DNA form, the CDR3 reads TGTGCCACCAGCAGAGATCAGGACGGGACCGCTCCGCATTTT.

The V gene is TRBV18, the J gene TRBJ1-4, with D possibly being TRBD1 (5 bases). This CDR3 spans 15 amino acids. Germline V gene data show CDR1 as KGHSH and CDR2 as LQKENI. Trimming removed 1 base at V and 5 bases at J, with 11 bases between. CDR3 in amino acids: CASSPQGTGNEKLFF. The CDR3 DNA sequence: TGTGCCAGCTCACCACAGGGGACTGGGAATGAAAAACTGTTTTTT. Supplemented by reference TRBV18 and TRBJ1-4, the full variable domain reads NAGVMQNPRHLVRRRGQEARLRCSPMKGHSHVYWYRQLPEEGLKFMVYLQKENIIDESGMPKERFSAEFPKEGPSILRIQQVVRGDSAAYFCASSPQGTGNEKLFFGSGTQLSVL.

This CDR3 is CASSPPRGGMNTEAFF. The CDR3 DNA follows: TGTGCCAGCAGCCCACCCCGGGGGGGGATGAACACTGAAGCTTTCTTT. V is TRBV3-1 (or the pseudogene TRBV3-2) and J is TRBJ1-1, with D tentatively TRBD1 (5 bases). The CDR3 is 16 residues long. Trimming took off 4 bases at V and 0 bases at J, with 15 bases between the two ends. Germline V lookup: CDR1 LGHDT, CDR2 YNNKEL (reference sequence).

The V call is TRBV11-3, the J call TRBJ2-3, with a weak D call TRBD1 (5 bases). CDR1 is SGHNT, CDR2 YENEEA, per germline. The CDR3 covers 14 residues. The ends were cut back, 1 base at V and 6 bases at J, with 11 bases in the middle. The CDR3 DNA is TGTGCCAGCAGCTTAGCATCCAGGGCCGATACGCAGTATTTT. Translation: CASSLASRADTQYF.

The V and J genes are TRBV5-1 and TRBJ2-1; 11 bases align to TRBD2. Germline CDR1 reads SGHRS; CDR2 reads YFSETQ. After removal of 4 bases from V and 5 bases from J, the junction contained 5 bases not matched to a gene. The CDR3 length is 15 residues. CDR3 protein: CASSPGLAGHNEQFF. The CDR3, as DNA: TGCGCCAGCAGCCCCGGACTAGCGGGTCACAATGAGCAGTTCTTC.

The chain links TRBV21-1 to TRBJ2-1; TRBD2 is the table's D call and was not checked against the DNA. TRBV21-1 is a listed pseudogene. The CDR3 spans 16 residues. The CDR3 DNA is TGTGCCAGCAGCAACAAAGAGCGCCTCTCCTACAATGAGCAGTTCTTC. Amino acid sequence: CASSNKERLSYNEQFF.

This clone was observed once. The chain has TRBV6-2 or TRBV6-3 and TRBJ1-2, with D tentatively TRBD1 (5 bases). V lost 2 bases to trimming and J lost 6 bases, with 13 bases between them. The CDR3 loop spans 14 amino acids. Per germline, CDR1 MNHEY and CDR2 SVGEGT. CDR3 in amino acids: CASSYTTGFDGYTF. As DNA, the CDR3 is TGTGCCAGCAGTTACACTACAGGATTTGATGGCTACACCTTC.

The rearrangement joins TRBV24-1 to TRBJ2-3, with TRBD2 identical over 11 bases. The CDR3 spans 17 residues. The trim removed 4 bases at V and 4 bases at J, leaving 9 bases unmatched. Looked up from germline, CDR1 is KGHDR and CDR2 is SFDVKD. CDR3 sequence reads: CATSDRSTSGNADTQYF. The CDR3 coding sequence is TGTGCCACCAGTGACCGATCGACTAGCGGGAACGCAGATACGCAGTATTTT.

This chain joins TRBV6-1 and TRBJ1-4; no clear D. Germline CDR1 reads MNHNS; CDR2 reads SASEGT. V dropped 2 bases and J dropped 0 bases, with 10 bases sitting between them. This CDR3 contains 16 residues. The CDR3 DNA reads TGTGCCAGCAGTGAATTTAGACATACAACTAATGAAAAACTGTTTTTT. Protein sequence: CASSEFRHTTNEKLFF.

V gene TRBV27 combines with J gene TRBJ1-2; 8 bases line up with TRBD1. The CDR3 runs to 12 residues. V shed 4 bases and J 6 bases; nucleotides not matched to a gene: 1. Germline V gene lookup returns CDR1 MNHEY and CDR2 SMNVEV (reference sequence). The CDR3 nucleotides are TGTGCCAGCAGTTCGGGACAGGATGGCTACACCTTC. Amino acid sequence: CASSSGQDGYTF.

This chain joins TRBV7-2 and TRBJ2-1, with D perhaps given as TRBD1 or TRBD2 (5 bases each). In germline, CDR1 is SGHTA, CDR2 FQGNSA. V lost 4 bases and J lost 12, with 16 bases in between. The CDR3 covers 13 residues. The CDR3 DNA reads as TGTGCCAGCAGCTCCGCCTCCGGGACGGGGCAGTTCTTC. This translates into CASSSASGTGQFF. The entire variable domain, with the rest obtained from reference TRBV7-2 and TRBJ2-1, is as follows: GAGVSQSPSNKVTEKGKDVELRCDPISGHTALYWYRQSLGQGLEFLIYFQGNSAPDKSGLPSDRFSAERTGGSVSTLTIQRTQQEDSAVYLCASSSASGTGQFFGPGTRLTVL.

This clone was found a few times. The chain employs TRBV24-1 and TRBJ1-1, with no clear D. CDR1 is KGHDR, CDR2 SFDVKD, per germline. With 4 bases removed from V and 1 base from J, the gap between germline ends came to 6 bases. There are 13 residues in the CDR3. CDR3 bases: TGTGCCACCAGTGACCGTCAGAACACTGAAGCTTTCTTT. Its translation is CATSDRQNTEAFF.

This chain links TRBV11-3 with TRBJ2-1; TRBD2 matches at 12 bases. The CDR3 loop spans 19 amino acids. CDR1 and CDR2 (germline): SGHNT, YENEEA. V trimming: 5 bases; J trimming: 3 bases; junction bases outside the gene matches: 14. The CDR3 bases are TGTGCCAGCAGCAGTCTAGCGGGAGGGTCACGGAGGAACTACAATGAGCAGTTCTTC. Protein product: CASSSLAGGSRRNYNEQFF.

The J gene is TRBJ1-2, the V gene TRBV2, with 8 bases that match TRBD1. This CDR3 comprises 14 residues. Germline assignment: CDR1 SNHLY and CDR2 FYNNEI. After removal of 6 bases from V and 4 bases from J, the junction contained 7 bases not matched to a gene. The CDR3 protein is CASSGQGFPYGYTF. CDR3 DNA: TGTGCCAGCAGCGGACAGGGTTTCCCCTATGGCTACACCTTC. Full variable domain (remainder filled in from reference TRBV2 and TRBJ1-2): EPEVTQTPSHQVTQMGQEVILRCVPISNHLYFYWYRQILGQKVEFLVSFYNNEISEKSEIFDDQFSVERPDGSNFTLKIRSTKLEDSAMYFCASSGQGFPYGYTFGSGTRLTVV.

The genes are TRBV6-5 and TRBJ1-2; D is unresolved. Trimming removed 5 bases at V and 3 bases at J, with 13 bases between. The CDR3 contains 14 residues. Per the germline V gene, CDR1 is MNHEY and CDR2 is SVGAGI. CDR3 bases: TGTGCCAGCAGTCGACTACGGGCTGACTATGGCTACACCTTC. Amino acid sequence: CASSRLRADYGYTF.